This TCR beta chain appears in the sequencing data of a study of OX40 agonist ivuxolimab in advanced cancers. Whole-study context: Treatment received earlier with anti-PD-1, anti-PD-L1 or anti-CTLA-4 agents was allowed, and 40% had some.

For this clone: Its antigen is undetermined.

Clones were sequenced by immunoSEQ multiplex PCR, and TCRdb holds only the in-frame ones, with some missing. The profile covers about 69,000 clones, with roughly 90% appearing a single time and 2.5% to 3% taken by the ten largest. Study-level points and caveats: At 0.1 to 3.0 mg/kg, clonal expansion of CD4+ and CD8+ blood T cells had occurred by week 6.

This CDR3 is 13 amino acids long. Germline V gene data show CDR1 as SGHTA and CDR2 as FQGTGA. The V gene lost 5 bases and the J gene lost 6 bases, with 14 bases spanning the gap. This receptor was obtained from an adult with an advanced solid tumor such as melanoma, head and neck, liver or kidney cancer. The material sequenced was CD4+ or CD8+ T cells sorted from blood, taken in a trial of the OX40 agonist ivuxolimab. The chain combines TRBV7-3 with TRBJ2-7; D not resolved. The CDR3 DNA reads TGTGCCAGCAGCAAACAGCCGGGTGTCGAGCAGTACTTC. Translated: CASSKQPGVEQYF.